The TCR beta chain under discussion was sequenced for a study of patients and donors after allogeneic stem cell transplantation. Germline V gene lookup returns CDR1 SEHNR and CDR2 FQNEAQ (reference sequence). The CDR3 has 15 amino acids. V lost 1 base and J lost 4, with 13 bases in between. TCRdb re-called the RT-PCR reads through MiXCR, storing one row per CDR3 protein. The sample contains 70,000 or so distinct CDR3 sequences, 26% of which appear only once. In its sample, this clonotype was seen many times. Sequencing input: blood, either unsorted or a sorted T cell fraction (not recorded which). V usage is TRBV7-9 and J usage is TRBJ1-2, with TRBD1 as a possible D gene (6 bases). The TCR was taken from a human donor who was either an allogeneic HSCT recipient or a stem cell or donor lymphocyte infusion donor (not recorded which). It is not recorded whose cells these are; they may come from a transplant donor. The CDR3 here is CASSLVAGVSYGYTF. The CDR3 DNA sequence: TGTGCCAGCAGCTTAGTGGCAGGGGTATCCTATGGCTACACCTTC.